Sequencing of this TCR beta chain was carried out in a study of blood T cell repertoires in COVID-19 (TCRdb year 2020). As for the study more broadly: The collaborator samples originated in the United States, Italy and Spain and spanned the acute and convalescent phases of COVID-19. The prospective study material was composed of cDNA or gDNA derived from T cells, B-cell-depleted T cells, or PBMCs. Subjects who had been exposed to COVID-19, were actively infected with it, or had recovered from it provided the deeply sampled blood TCRbeta repertoires that made up the dataset. The repertoires were made available in a free public database intended to serve as a resource for research on the immune response to SARS-CoV-2. The samples were drawn from two sources: the first 160 participants of the ongoing ImmuneRACE study, and fewer than 1,500 subjects contributed by 6 global collaborators. Nearly every sample came with metadata listing a de-identified subject ID, COVID-19 status, age in years and sex. Where HLA class I and class II types were available, the types were taken from metadata supplied by the sample provider, not from assay-based typing.

Points on this clone: The clone's antigen remains unknown. The input lacks base qualities; no much larger clone sits a single base away.

Samples from volunteer blood donors who had recovered from COVID-19 were contributed by a second Seattle source. Each collaborating institution followed its own protocols to collect whole blood in K2EDTA tubes. For TCRbeta analysis, collaborators shipped samples as frozen whole blood, isolated PBMCs, or DNA extracted from either of those sample types. Inclusive of the bounding cysteine and phenylalanine, the CDR3 is 17 residues long. Just CDR3 DNA is preserved here, 51 bases in frame from base 1. At the junction V is shortened by 5 bases and J by 0 bases; bases outside the gene matches: 8. CDR1 and CDR2, per the germline V gene (reference sequence), are SEHNR and FQNEAQ. TCRbeta CDR3 regions were amplified from genomic DNA by means of the immunoSEQ Assay, a bias-controlled multiplex PCR. The original methods were these. Nucleated cell counts per sample were estimated from amplification of reference gene primers within the assay. To quantify the absolute abundance of each unique TCRbeta CDR3 rearrangement, sequence reads were collapsed and filtered. For each sample, productive Simpson clonality was calculated as the square root of Simpson's diversity index across productive rearrangements. TCRdb took this table from immuneACCESS and kept in-frame rearrangements with V and J called. Such tables lack part of the clones; where checked against another copy, unresolved V genes explain under half of the gap, and the rest is unexplained. The V and J calls and clone size come from that table; D and trimming were worked out from the DNA. The sample table holds 100,000 to 150,000 clones, of which roughly 80% were seen once. The ten largest clonotypes hold under 15% of the sample.

Broader findings and caveats from the paper: How much clinical and demographic metadata was included differed by source and by participant, and the metadata was provided uncurated.

The sample taken for sequencing was peripheral blood. The TCR originated in a woman between 25 and 40 years old who had recovered from COVID-19. The sequence is built from TRBV7-9 and TRBJ1-3; 9 central bases correspond to TRBD1. The sequenced DNA: TGTGCCAGCAGCGAACCGGGACAGGGAAGCTCTGGAAACACCATATATTTT. This encodes CASSEPGQGSSGNTIYF.